This T cell receptor (beta chain) is drawn from a study of blood T cell repertoires in COVID-19. V dropped 6 bases and J dropped 10 bases, with 12 bases sitting between them. The CDR3 is 12 amino acids. In the authors' methods: Reference gene primer amplification yielded estimated nucleated cell counts. Here immunoSEQ multiplex PCR was the method, and the copy in TCRdb shows in-frame clones only, minus some. D and trimming were read from the DNA, whereas the V and J calls and clone size are those reported in that table. Among 81,000 or so clones, 92% were seen once, and the ten largest hold 6.3%. The J gene is TRBJ1-4, the V gene TRBV12-3 or TRBV12-4, with D unresolved. Sequencing was carried out using peripheral blood. The TCR comes from a woman aged 60-70 years with active COVID-19. The CDR3 DNA is TGTGCCAGCAGCCAGGTTTCCGGAAAACTGTTTTTT. Amino acid sequence: CASSQVSGKLFF.